Below are 22 T cell receptor beta chains sequenced from a single sample in a study of PD-L1 blockade in urothelial cancer. Clones were read by immunoSEQ multiplex PCR, and TCRdb kept only the in-frame ones, dropping some. Among 80,000 to 90,000 clones listed, under 90% were seen once. Specified time point: pretreatment peripheral blood. The sample here was PBMCs, taken around atezolizumab (anti-PD-L1) treatment. The receptors shown here come from a man aged 60-69 years with urothelial cancer.

This clone turned up a few times. The genes are TRBV5-1 and TRBJ1-1; 12 bases fit TRBD1. The length of the CDR3 is 15 residues. CDR1 and CDR2 (germline): SGHRS, YFSETQ. J was trimmed by 2 bases and V by 3 bases; bases with no gene match: 2. Written as DNA, the CDR3 is TGCGCCAGCAGCTCGGGACAGGGGGCCAACACTGAAGCTTTCTTT. Encoded protein: CASSSGQGANTEAFF.

This chain uses TRBV4-3 with TRBJ1-1, with TRBD1 as a possible D gene (5 bases). The germline V gene encodes CDR1 LGHNA and CDR2 YSLEER. The V gene lost 3 bases and the J gene lost 4 bases, with 9 bases spanning the gap. The CDR3 has 13 amino acids. The CDR3 sequence: CASSHGGGTEAFF. In nucleotides, the CDR3 is TGCGCCAGCAGCCACGGGGGGGGCACTGAAGCTTTCTTT.

The chain couples TRBV7-6 to TRBJ1-1, with D maybe TRBD1 (6 bases). The V gene lost 8 bases and the J gene lost 11 bases, with 18 bases spanning the gap. CDR3 length equals 12 residues. CDR1 and CDR2 (germline): SGHVS, FNYEAQ. In DNA, the CDR3 is TGTGCCAGCGGGCAACAGGGTCTTGATGCTTTCTTT. The encoded protein is CASGQQGLDAFF.

V gene TRBV25-1 combines with J gene TRBJ1-2; 11 positions match TRBD1. V trimming: 7 bases; J trimming: 8 bases; junction bases outside the gene matches: 6. CDR1 and CDR2 (germline): MGHDK, SYGVNS. The CDR3 is 13 residues long. The CDR3 DNA is TGTGCCAGCACCGGGACAGGGGGGATGGGCTACACCTTC. It translates to CASTGTGGMGYTF.

The chain joins TRBV6-1 to TRBJ1-1; D unclear. CDR3 length: 13 amino acids. Germline V CDR1 and CDR2: MNHNS, SASEGT. The germline V and J ends were trimmed by 4 bases and 1 base, with 7 bases remaining between them. This CDR3 reads CASSGQANTEAFF. The CDR3 DNA sequence: TGTGCCAGCAGTGGACAAGCGAACACTGAAGCTTTCTTT.

V usage is TRBV10-1 and J usage is TRBJ2-3; TRBD2 aligns across 10 bases. Looked up from germline, CDR1 is WNHNN and CDR2 is SYGVQD (reference sequence). CDR3 length: 17 amino acids. V shed 3 bases and J 4 bases; nucleotides not matched to a gene: 10. CDR3 sequence reads: CASSDSPGLAIADTQYF. Here the CDR3 DNA reads TGCGCCAGCAGTGATTCCCCGGGACTAGCGATCGCAGATACGCAGTATTTT.

The V call is TRBV20-1, the J call TRBJ1-2, with unresolved D. This CDR3 region has 11 residues. The V end lost 1 base, the J end lost 8 bases, and 8 bases lay between the germline ends. The germline V gene encodes CDR1 DFQATT and CDR2 SNEGSKA (reference sequence). The CDR3, as DNA: TGCAGTGCTAGAGGGCCAGAAGGCTACACCTTC. Protein sequence: CSARGPEGYTF.

The rearrangement joins TRBV19 to TRBJ2-1; D gene ambiguous. V was trimmed by 7 bases and J by 6 bases, leaving 7 bases between them. The CDR3 sequence is 11 residues long. The V gene's germline CDR1 is LNHDA and CDR2 SQIVND (reference sequence). Written as DNA, the CDR3 is TGTGCCAGTACCCTCCGCAATGAGCAGTTCTTC. Translating gives CASTLRNEQFF.

The V and J genes are TRBV5-1 and TRBJ1-3; 8 bases match TRBD1. J gave up 0 bases and V 0 bases, and 8 bases lay outside the gene matches. The CDR3 loop spans 18 amino acids. In germline, CDR1 is SGHRS, CDR2 YFSETQ. This CDR3 reads CASSLDLGQASSGNTIYF. The CDR3, as DNA: TGCGCCAGCAGCTTGGATCTGGGACAGGCAAGCTCTGGAAACACCATATATTTT.

The chain has TRBV6-1 and TRBJ1-3, with 7 bases identical to TRBD1. CDR1 is MNHNS, CDR2 SASEGT, per germline. The CDR3 runs to 14 residues. V lost 6 bases to trimming and J lost 4 bases; unmatched junction nucleotides: 6. CDR3 nucleotides: TGTGCCAGCAGGGAACAGGGGCGAGGAAACACCATATATTTT. Its protein product is CASREQGRGNTIYF.

The V and J genes are TRBV6-1 and TRBJ1-2, with D maybe TRBD1 (6 bases). Germline V gene data show CDR1 as MNHNS and CDR2 as SASEGT. This CDR3 is 14 amino acids long. Trimming stripped 1 base from V and 2 bases from J, with 8 bases between. The CDR3 DNA reads TGTGCCAGCAGTGAAGATAGGGGGAACTATGGCTACACCTTC. Encoded protein: CASSEDRGNYGYTF.

This rearrangement joins TRBV7-9 to TRBJ2-7; the D gene is possibly TRBD1 (5 bases). The germline CDR1 and CDR2 sequences are SEHNR and FQNEAQ (reference sequence). This CDR3 region has 15 residues. The V end was cut by 2 bases, the J end by 0 bases, with 11 bases between. The CDR3: CASSLRQGSSYEQYF. In DNA, the CDR3 is TGTGCCAGCAGCTTACGCCAGGGCAGCTCCTACGAGCAGTACTTC.

This chain links TRBV6-1 with TRBJ2-1; maybe TRBD2 (6 bases). The V gene's germline CDR1 is MNHNS and CDR2 SASEGT. Trimming pared 1 base from V and 13 bases from J, leaving 23 bases between. The length of the CDR3 is 16 residues. CDR3 coding DNA: TGTGCCAGCAGTGAAGTGGCAGGCCTCGGGGGAGGTATCCAGTTCTTC. Translated, it gives CASSEVAGLGGGIQFF.

The chain employs TRBV7-3 and TRBJ2-7, with TRBD1 matching 7 bases. CDR1 is SGHTA and CDR2 is FQGTGA in the germline V gene. Losses at the gene ends were 4 bases for V and 5 bases for J; bases not matched to a gene: 5. CDR3 length: 13 amino acids. Here the CDR3 DNA reads TGTGCCAGCAGCTCGAGGCAGGGGGACGAGCAGTACTTC. This gives the protein CASSSRQGDEQYF.

This rearrangement joins TRBV11-3 to TRBJ1-2; 11 bases agree with TRBD1. CDR3 length: 15 residues. Germline trimming cut 5 bases from V and 4 bases from J; bases unmatched to any gene: 6. The germline gives CDR1 SGHNT, CDR2 YENEEA. The CDR3 nucleotides are TGTGCCAGCAGCGCGGACAGGGGGCTTGCCTATGGCTACACCTTC. This translates into CASSADRGLAYGYTF. Full variable domain (outside the CDR3, taken from reference TRBV11-3 and TRBJ1-2): EAGVVQSPRYKIIEKKQPVAFWCNPISGHNTLYWYLQNLGQGPELLIRYENEEAVDDSQLPKDRFSAERLKGVDSTLKIQPAELGDSAVYLCASSADRGLAYGYTFGSGTRLTVV.

V gene TRBV6-5 combines with J gene TRBJ2-1; no clear D gene. Germline CDR1 reads MNHEY; CDR2 reads SVGAGI. Trimming stripped 1 base from V and 0 bases from J, with 4 bases between. CDR3 size: 14 residues. The CDR3 protein is CASSYFRSYNEQFF. For the CDR3, the DNA is TGTGCCAGCAGTTACTTCCGCTCCTACAATGAGCAGTTCTTC.

The V call is TRBV19, the J call TRBJ1-4; D is unclear. The germline gives CDR1 LNHDA, CDR2 SQIVND (reference sequence). V was trimmed by 5 bases and J by 8 bases, leaving 12 bases between them. The CDR3 has 13 amino acids. CDR3 DNA sequence: TGTGCCAGTAGTGAAAACAGCGGGGAAAAACTGTTTTTT. This encodes CASSENSGEKLFF.

The V call is TRBV28, the J call TRBJ1-3; D is undetermined. V shed 4 bases and J shed 0 bases, with 13 bases lying between them. From germline, CDR1 is MDHEN and CDR2 SYDVKM. This CDR3 comprises 16 residues. This CDR3 is CASSSHLLSSGNTIYF. DNA for the CDR3: TGTGCCAGCAGTTCGCATCTACTGAGCTCTGGAAACACCATATATTTT.

The chain combines TRBV5-3 with TRBJ2-2; no reliable D call. TRBV5-3 counts as an open reading frame of uncertain function. Trimming cost V 1 base and J 6 bases, with 19 bases left between them. The CDR3 runs to 17 residues. The CDR3 protein is CARSLSPDDGSSGELFF. The DNA of the CDR3 is TGTGCCAGAAGCTTGTCGCCCGACGACGGGTCTTCCGGGGAGCTGTTTTTT.

The chain combines TRBV30 with TRBJ1-2; 7 bases match TRBD1. The CDR3 contains 14 residues. Germline V gene sequence: CDR1 GTSNPN, CDR2 SVGIG (reference sequence). V lost 2 bases and J lost 4; bases outside the gene matches: 7. The CDR3, as DNA: TGTGCCTGGAGTTCTAGGGGGCTCGGCTATGGCTACACCTTC. This gives the protein CAWSSRGLGYGYTF.

This clone was counted between two and nine times. The gene calls are TRBV10-3 and TRBJ2-7; TRBD2 aligns across 12 bases. V gave up 10 bases and J gave up 0 bases; unmatched junction bases: 1. The CDR3 length is 13 residues. The germline V gene encodes CDR1 ENHRY and CDR2 SYGVKD. The CDR3 DNA is TGTGCCACGACTAGCGGGAGCTCCTACGAGCAGTACTTC. Protein sequence: CATTSGSSYEQYF.

This chain joins TRBV5-1 and TRBJ2-7; tentatively, D is TRBD1 (7 bases). Germline V lookup: CDR1 SGHRS, CDR2 YFSETQ. V shed 0 bases and J shed 2 bases, with 15 bases lying between them. CDR3 length: 16 amino acids. The CDR3: CASSLGPSGGTYEQYF. The CDR3 nucleotides read TGCGCCAGCAGCTTGGGTCCCTCAGGGGGGACCTACGAGCAGTACTTC.